This T cell receptor beta chain was observed in a study of breast tumors, draining lymph nodes, adjacent tissues. Whole-study results and caveats: Compared with lymph nodes, tumors were less diverse; compared with nontumor tissue, more. Most tumor T cells seemingly derive from lymph node, then expand in tumor.

About this clonotype: The target antigen is unknown.

Looked up from germline, CDR1 is DFQATT and CDR2 is SNEGSKA (reference sequence). After removal of 4 bases from V and 5 bases from J, the junction contained 5 bases not matched to a gene. This CDR3 has 15 residues. Samples came from axillary lymph nodes draining the breast cancer. TCRdb analysed the multiplex PCR reads with MiXCR anew, one entry per CDR3 protein. Among 200,000 or so distinct CDR3 sequences, about 32% were seen once, and the ten largest hold 4% to 5.5%. This chain connects TRBV20-1 to TRBJ2-3, with 14 positions matching TRBD2. The sequence derives from a female donor with breast cancer. Some clones in this sample may be carry-over from other donors' samples. Sequenced: axillary lymph node tissue. CDR3 sequence (DNA): TGCAGTGCTAAGACTAGCGGGGGGGAGAGAGATACGCAGTATTTT. As protein: CSAKTSGGERDTQYF.